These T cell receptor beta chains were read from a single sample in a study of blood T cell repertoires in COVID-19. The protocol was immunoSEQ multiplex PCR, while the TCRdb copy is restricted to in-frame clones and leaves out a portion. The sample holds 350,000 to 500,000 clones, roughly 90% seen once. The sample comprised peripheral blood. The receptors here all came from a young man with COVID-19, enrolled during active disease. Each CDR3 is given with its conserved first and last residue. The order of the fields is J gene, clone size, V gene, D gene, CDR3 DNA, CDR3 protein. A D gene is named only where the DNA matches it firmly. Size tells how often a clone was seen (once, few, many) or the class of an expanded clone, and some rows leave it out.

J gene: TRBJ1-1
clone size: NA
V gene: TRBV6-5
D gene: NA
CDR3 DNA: TGTGCCAGCAGTTACTCGAATCGTCGGTTCACTGAAGCTTTCTTT
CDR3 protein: CASSYSNRRFTEAFF

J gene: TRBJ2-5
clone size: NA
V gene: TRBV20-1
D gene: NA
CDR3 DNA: TGCAGTGCTAGTCAACAGGTACAAGAGACCCAGTACTTC
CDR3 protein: CSASQQVQETQYF

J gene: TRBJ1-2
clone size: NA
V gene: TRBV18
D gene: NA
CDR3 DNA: TGTGCCAGCTCACCAGGGCCTAATTATGGCTACACCTTC
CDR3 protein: CASSPGPNYGYTF

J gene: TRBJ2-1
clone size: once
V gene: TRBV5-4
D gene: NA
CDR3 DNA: TGTGCCAGCAGCTCCGCCCGGTCCAATGAGCAGTTCTTC
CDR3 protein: CASSSARSNEQFF

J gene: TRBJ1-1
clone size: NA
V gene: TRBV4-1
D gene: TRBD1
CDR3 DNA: TGCGCCAGCAGCCAAGGAGGGACAGGTAGGAACACTGAAGCTTTCTTT
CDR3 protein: CASSQGGTGRNTEAFF

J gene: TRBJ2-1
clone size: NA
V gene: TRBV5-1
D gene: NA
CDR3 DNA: TGCGCCAGCAGCTTGGGTAGCATAAACAATGAGCAGTTCTTC
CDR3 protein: CASSLGSINNEQFF

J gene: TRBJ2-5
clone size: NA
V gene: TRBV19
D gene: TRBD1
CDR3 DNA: TGTGCCAGTAGTATATGGCGGCAGGGGGCCCAAGAGACCCAGTACTTC
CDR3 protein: CASSIWRQGAQETQYF

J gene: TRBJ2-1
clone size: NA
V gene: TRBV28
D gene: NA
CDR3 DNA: TGTGCCAGCAGTTTTGGAGGGAATTCCTACAATGAGCAGTTCTTC
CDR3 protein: CASSFGGNSYNEQFF

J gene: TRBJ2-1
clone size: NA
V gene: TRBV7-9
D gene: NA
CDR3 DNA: TGTGCCAGCAGCTCGTCTAGGCGCAATGAGCAGTTCTTC
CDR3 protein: CASSSSRRNEQFF

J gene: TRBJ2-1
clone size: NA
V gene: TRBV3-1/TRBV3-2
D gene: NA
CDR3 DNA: TGTGCCAGCAGCTCCCAAGGGGGGGATTACAATGAGCAGTTCTTC
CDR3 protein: CASSSQGGDYNEQFF

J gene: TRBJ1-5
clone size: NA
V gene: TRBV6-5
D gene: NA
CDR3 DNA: TGTGCCAGCAGTCTAGCCAGCAACAATCAGCCCCAGCATTTT
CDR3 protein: CASSLASNNQPQHF

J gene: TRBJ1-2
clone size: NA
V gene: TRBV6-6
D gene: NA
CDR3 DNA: TGTGCCAGCCTCGAGACGGGCTATGGCTACACCTTC
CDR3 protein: CASLETGYGYTF

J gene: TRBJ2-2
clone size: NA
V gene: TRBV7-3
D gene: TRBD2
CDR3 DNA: TGTGCCAGCAGCAACCGGGAGGCTGGGTTGGGCGGGGAGCTGTTTTTT
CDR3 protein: CASSNREAGLGGELFF

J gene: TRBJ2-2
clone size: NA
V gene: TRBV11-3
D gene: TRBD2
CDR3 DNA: TGTGCCAGCAGCCTTAGCGGGGGGTCGAACACCGGGGAGCTGTTTTTT
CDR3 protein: CASSLSGGSNTGELFF

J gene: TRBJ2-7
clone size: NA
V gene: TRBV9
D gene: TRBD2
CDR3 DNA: TGTGCCAGCAGGCCTCGTAAGCGGGAGGTCTACGAGCAGTACTTC
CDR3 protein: CASRPRKREVYEQYF

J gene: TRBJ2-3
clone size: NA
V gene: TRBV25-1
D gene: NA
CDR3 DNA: TGTGCCAGCAGTGAATTAGCCACCACAGATACGCAGTATTTT
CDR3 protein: CASSELATTDTQYF

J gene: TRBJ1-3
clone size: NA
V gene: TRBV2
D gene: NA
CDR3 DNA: TGTGCCAGCTCCTTCTCTGGAAACACCATATATTTT
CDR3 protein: CASSFSGNTIYF

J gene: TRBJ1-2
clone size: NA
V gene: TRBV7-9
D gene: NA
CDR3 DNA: TGTGCCAGCAGCTTTGGAGGGACTGACTATGGCTACACCTTC
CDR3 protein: CASSFGGTDYGYTF

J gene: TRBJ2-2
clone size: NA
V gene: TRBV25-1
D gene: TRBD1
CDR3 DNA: TGTGCCAGCAGTGATTGGACAGGGACCGGGGAGCTGTTTTTT
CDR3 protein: CASSDWTGTGELFF

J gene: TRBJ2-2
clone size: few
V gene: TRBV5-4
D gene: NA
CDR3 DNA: TGTGCCAGCAGCTTGGTGGACGGGGGGAACACCGGGGAGCTGTTTTTT
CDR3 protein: CASSLVDGGNTGELFF

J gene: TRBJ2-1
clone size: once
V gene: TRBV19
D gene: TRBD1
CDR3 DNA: TGTGCCAGTAGCACACCTGGGGACAGGGTGGATGAGCAGTTCTTC
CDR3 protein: CASSTPGDRVDEQFF

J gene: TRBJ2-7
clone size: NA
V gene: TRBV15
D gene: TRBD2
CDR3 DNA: TGTGCCACCAGCATAGCGGGATTCACGAGTCACTACGAGCAGTACTTC
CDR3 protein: CATSIAGFTSHYEQYF

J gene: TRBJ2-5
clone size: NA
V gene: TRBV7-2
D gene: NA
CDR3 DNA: TGTGCCAGCAGCCATAGCGGAGGCCAAGAGACCCAGTACTTC
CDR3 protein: CASSHSGGQETQYF

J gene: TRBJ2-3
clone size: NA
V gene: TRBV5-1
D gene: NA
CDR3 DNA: TGCGCCAGCAGCTTGGCGGCAGGGGATGCAGATACGCAGTATTTT
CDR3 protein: CASSLAAGDADTQYF

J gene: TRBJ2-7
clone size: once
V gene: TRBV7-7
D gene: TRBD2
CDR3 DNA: TGTGCTAGCAGCTTAGGGACTAGCGGCATCTACGAGCAGTACTTC
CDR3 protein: CASSLGTSGIYEQYF

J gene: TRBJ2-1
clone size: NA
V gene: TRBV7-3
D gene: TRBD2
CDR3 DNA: TGTGCCAGCAGCCCGTCTAGCGGGAGGGACCAGTTCTTC
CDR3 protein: CASSPSSGRDQFF

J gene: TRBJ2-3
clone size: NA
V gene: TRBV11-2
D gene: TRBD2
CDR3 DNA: TGTGCCAGCAGCGCCCAAGGCGGGGGTTCCACAGATACGCAGTATTTT
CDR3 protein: CASSAQGGGSTDTQYF

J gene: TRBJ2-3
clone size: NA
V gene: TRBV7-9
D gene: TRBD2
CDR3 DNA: TGTGCCAGCAGCGTCCCCACGCATAGCGGGGGTAGCACAGATACGCAGTATTTT
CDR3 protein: CASSVPTHSGGSTDTQYF

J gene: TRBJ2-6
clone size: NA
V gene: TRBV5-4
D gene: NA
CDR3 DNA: TGTGCCAGCAACCGCGGTGGGGCCAACGTCCTGACTTTC
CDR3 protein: CASNRGGANVLTF

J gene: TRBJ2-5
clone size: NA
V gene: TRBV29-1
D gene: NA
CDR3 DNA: TGCAGCGTTGAGGGATGGGCAGGAGGTGTCGAGACCCAGTACTTC
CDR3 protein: CSVEGWAGGVETQYF

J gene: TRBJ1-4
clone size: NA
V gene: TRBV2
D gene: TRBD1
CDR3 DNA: TGTGCCAGCAGTCCCGGGACAGGGGTCGAAAAACTGTTTTTT
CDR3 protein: CASSPGTGVEKLFF